This T cell receptor beta chain comes out of a study of OX40 agonist ivuxolimab in advanced cancers. As for the study in general: Intravenous ivuxolimab was administered to patients every 2 weeks at 0.01 to 10 mg/kg.

The CDR3 extends over 13 amino acids. The V and J ends lost 0 bases and 3 bases respectively, with 6 bases between them. The germline gives CDR1 SGHRS, CDR2 YFSETQ. Findings of the study overall: At 0.1 to 3.0 mg/kg and by week 6, clonal expansion occurred in CD4+ and CD8+ blood T cells. Some nonresponders additionally presented with little normalized T-cell clonal expansion.

The assay was immunoSEQ multiplex PCR, and TCRdb's table has in-frame clones only and misses some. The sample comprises around 94,000 clones, roughly nine tenths of which are singletons, and about 3.6% rests with the top ten. In the case of this clone: The antigen is unknown.

The chain carries TRBV5-1 and TRBJ1-2; D not resolved. The sample here was CD4+ or CD8+ T cells sorted from blood, taken in a trial of the OX40 agonist ivuxolimab. The sequence came from an adult with an advanced solid tumor such as melanoma, head and neck, liver or kidney cancer. The CDR3 loop reads CASSLVGYYGYTF. The CDR3 DNA reads as TGCGCCAGCAGCTTGGTTGGATACTATGGCTACACCTTC.